This TCR beta chain was sequenced for a study of T cells after yellow fever vaccination (dated by TCRdb to the late 2010s). For context, the study as a whole: The SMART-Seq v4 Ultra Low Input RNA kit was used to prepare libraries from fractions with low cell numbers. Bulk TCR alpha and beta repertoires were sequenced longitudinally to track T-cell clones before and after primary and booster YFV17D yellow fever vaccination. The cohort comprised two healthy male donors, one aged 18 to 30 and one aged 30 to 40 years. Blood samples were taken at several timepoints before and after primary and secondary immunization, and bulk PBMC replicates and cell subsets were isolated.

The intended sense of this specimen's treatment or condition label: live attenuated yellow fever vaccine strain. A standard Ficoll-Paque protocol was used to isolate PBMCs from peripheral blood. Dynabeads CD4 and CD8 positive selection kits were used to isolate the CD4 and CD8 T-cell fractions. TriZol was used to extract RNA from bulk PBMCs, from CD4 and CD8 fractions, and from dextramer-positive and dextramer-negative fractions. General study outcomes and caveats: Compared with the primary T-cell response, the secondary T-cell response was weaker but faster, peaking on day 5 rather than day 15. Because only two donors were included in the study, the extent to which the findings can be generalized is limited. A small fraction of clonotypes showed up in both the CD4 and CD8 compartments, probably as a result of convergent recombination. Computational filtering was needed because FACS-sorted repertoires could contain abundant contaminating clonotypes from the bulk population. After the booster, most of the clones that had expanded following primary vaccination were detected again (approximately 96% of CD4 and roughly 90% of CD8), which suggests that memory was broadly maintained.

This clonotype was observed many times. The specificity of this receptor is unknown. Base qualities are missing; no much larger clone stands one base away. V is cut back by 5 bases and J by 6 bases, with 9 bases in the junction unmatched. The CDR3 numbers 15 residues from cysteine through phenylalanine. Just CDR3 DNA is preserved here, 45 bases in frame from base 1. Based on the germline V gene (reference sequence), the CDR1 and CDR2 sequences are GTSNPN and SVGIG. The sample was run on an Illumina NovaSeq 6000. TCR cDNA was made using 5'RACE template switching, a step that added a universal primer site and unique molecular identifiers. Priming for cDNA synthesis came from both the TCR alpha and TCR beta constant segments. Libraries were amplified in two PCR steps, with sample barcodes and sequencing adapters added in the second step. Libraries were sequenced on Illumina HiSeq 2500 (2x100 bp) or NovaSeq (2x150 bp). The study's processing was this. MIGEC handled demultiplexing of reads and collapsing into UMI consensus sequences, while MiXCR performed V(D)J alignment. Clonotypes responding to the vaccine were identified with edgeR on replicate PBMC samples, with the criteria of FDR below 0.01 and a log2 fold change above 5 up to day 15. Bulk clonotypes were assigned CD4 or CD8 identity according to which sequenced CD4 or CD8 repertoire held them at higher abundance. The public reads were reprocessed in TCRdb via fastp at Q25 and MiXCR, keeping in-frame beta chains. Merged by CDR3 protein, the rows form single entries marked with the most common genes and DNA. TCRdb's processing, not the authors', yielded these V and J calls. The table for this sample lists about 260,000 distinct CDR3 sequences; about 5.2% of them were counted only once. The ten largest clones take up roughly 3.3% of the sample.

Sequenced here: CD4+ T cells sorted from PBMCs, sampled on the day of the yellow fever booster vaccination. The clonotype was recovered from a man aged 18 to 30 who received the YFV17D yellow fever vaccine. The chain links TRBV30 with TRBJ2-1, and 11 junction bases match TRBD2. The DNA sequence is as follows: TGTGCCTGGTCCTCGGGTACTAGCGGGGGCAATGAGCAGTTCTTC. Translated, this gives CAWSSGTSGGNEQFF.